These 21 T cell receptor beta chains were all obtained from the same sample, sequenced in a study of human T cells and chemical hapten exposure. Time point denoted: patch test 2, 6 weeks after DPC sensitization. Treatment indicated: therapeutic diphenylcyclopropenone sensitization with weekly scalp DPC. TCRdb recomputed calls from the RACE reads with MiXCR, one row per CDR3 protein. The table has about 110,000 distinct CDR3 sequences, roughly a tenth seen once. Sequencing used whole blood, obtained in connection with sensitization to the hapten diphenylcyclopropenone (DPC). The receptors were sampled from a woman in her thirties or forties with alopecia areata. Some clones in this sample may be carry-over from other donors' samples.

In this sample, this clonotype turned up many times. V and J are TRBV28 and TRBJ2-6, with 8 bases matching TRBD1. Unmatched junction bases numbered 7, after V lost 5 bases and J lost 4 bases. This CDR3 comprises 16 residues. Germline V gives CDR1 MDHEN, CDR2 SYDVKM. CDR3 DNA: TGTGCCAGCAGTCGGACAGGGTTTGAAGGGGCCAACGTCCTGACTTTC. Protein sequence: CASSRTGFEGANVLTF.

This clonotype was counted a few times. The V gene is TRBV7-9, the J gene TRBJ2-2, with 12 bases lining up with TRBD2. V shed 3 bases, J shed 6 bases, and the junction held 5 bases outside the gene matches. The germline gives CDR1 SEHNR, CDR2 FQNEAQ (reference sequence). CDR3 length: 16 amino acids. The CDR3 is CASSFGLAGLAGELFF. The CDR3 DNA reads TGTGCCAGCAGCTTCGGACTAGCGGGGCTAGCCGGGGAGCTGTTTTTT. Filled out from reference TRBV7-9 and TRBJ2-2, the complete variable domain reads DTGVSQNPRHKITKRGQNVTFRCDPISEHNRLYWYRQTLGQGPEFLTYFQNEAQLEKSRLLSDRFSAERPKGSFSTLEIQRTEQGDSAMYLCASSFGLAGLAGELFFGEGSRLTVL.

This chain connects TRBV4-2 to TRBJ1-4, with 9 bases identical to TRBD1. This CDR3 contains 14 residues. The J segment lost 8 bases and the V segment lost 7 bases, leaving 8 bases of the junction unmatched. The germline V gene has CDR1 LGHNA and CDR2 YNFKEQ. The CDR3 loop reads CASTSDRGDEKLFF. The CDR3, as DNA: TGTGCCAGCACTTCGGACAGGGGAGACGAAAAACTGTTTTTT.

This clonotype was observed many times. This chain connects TRBV11-2 to TRBJ2-2, with 14 positions matching TRBD2. The ends lost 5 bases at V and 7 bases at J; junction bases unmatched: 9. CDR3 length: 17 amino acids. CDR1 is SGHAT, CDR2 FQNNGV, per germline. CDR3 in amino acids: CASSPRLAGGRNGELFF. CDR3 bases: TGTGCCAGCAGCCCCCGACTAGCGGGGGGGCGGAACGGGGAGCTGTTTTTT.

The table lists this clonotype with many counts. This chain uses TRBV27 with TRBJ1-1, with D possibly TRBD1 on 5 matching bases. From germline, CDR1 is MNHEY and CDR2 SMNVEV (reference sequence). Trimming removed 2 bases from V and 1 base from J, with 8 bases in between. The CDR3 has 14 residues. CDR3 nucleotides: TGTGCCAGCAGTTTAGCCAGGGCGAACACTGAAGCTTTCTTT. It yields the protein CASSLARANTEAFF.

This clonotype has a count of ten or more. This sequence joins TRBV6-6 and TRBJ2-7; 7 bases fit TRBD2. Looked up from germline, CDR1 is MNHNY and CDR2 is SVGAGI (reference sequence). The CDR3 covers 14 residues. V was pared by 8 bases and J by 0 bases, with 7 bases of the junction left unmatched. CDR3 coding DNA: TGTGCCAGCTTCGGGGGGTTGAGCTCCTACGAGCAGTACTTC. Protein product: CASFGGLSSYEQYF.

In this sample, this clonotype turned up many times. This chain links TRBV29-1 with TRBJ2-3, with TRBD1 matching 8 bases. J lost 1 base, V lost 7 bases, and 13 bases had no gene match. Germline V lookup: CDR1 SQVTM, CDR2 ANQGSEA. The CDR3 length is 16 residues. The CDR3 nucleotides are TGCAGCGCCCCAATGCAGACAGGGGCCCGCACAGATACGCAGTATTTT. It is translated as CSAPMQTGARTDTQYF.

The rearrangement links TRBV29-1 to TRBJ2-2; D unresolved. Germline V lookup: CDR1 SQVTM, CDR2 ANQGSEA. Trimming shortened V by 6 bases and J by 5 bases, and 10 bases separated the two germline ends. This CDR3 is 12 amino acids long. The CDR3 nucleotides are TGCAGCGTGAAAGAAAATACCGGGGAGCTGTTTTTT. Amino acids: CSVKENTGELFF.

This clonotype occurred a few times. The chain couples TRBV28 to TRBJ2-7; no firm D call. Germline V lookup: CDR1 MDHEN, CDR2 SYDVKM. The CDR3 runs 10 residues. V was shortened by 6 bases and J by 4 bases, with 4 bases between the two germline ends. CDR3 sequence reads: CASSRYEQYF. The CDR3 DNA reads TGTGCCAGCAGCCGGTACGAGCAGTACTTC.

This clonotype has at least ten counts. CDR3 residues: CASSVVGGKETQYF. The CDR3, as DNA: TGTGCCAGCAGCGTAGTGGGCGGAAAAGAGACCCAGTACTTC. The chain links TRBV9 to TRBJ2-5; D not certain. V was pared by 0 bases and J by 3 bases, with 9 bases between. CDR3 size: 14 residues. From germline, CDR1 is SGDLS and CDR2 YYNGEE.

Ten or more counts support this clonotype. V and J are TRBV6-5 and TRBJ1-1; D is uncertain. The CDR3 loop spans 14 amino acids. In germline, CDR1 is MNHEY, CDR2 SVGAGI. Trimming shortened V by 2 bases and J by 7 bases, and 14 bases separated the two germline ends. CDR3 sequence reads: CASSYGLTAIEAFF. CDR3 sequence (DNA): TGTGCCAGCAGTTACGGCTTGACCGCCATTGAAGCTTTCTTT.

The V gene is TRBV20-1, the J gene TRBJ2-3; 9 bases are shared with TRBD2. This CDR3 has 15 residues. Germline V lookup: CDR1 DFQATT, CDR2 SNEGSKA (reference sequence). Unmatched junction bases numbered 3, after V lost 1 base and J lost 1 base. The CDR3 loop reads CSARVERGGTDTQYF. In nucleotides, the CDR3 is TGCAGTGCTAGAGTAGAGCGGGGGGGCACAGATACGCAGTATTTT.

The sample holds a few counts of this clonotype. This sequence joins TRBV7-2 and TRBJ1-5, with D maybe TRBD1 (5 bases). Trimming shortened V by 6 bases and J by 4 bases, and 16 bases separated the two germline ends. Germline-derived CDR1 and CDR2 are SGHTA and FQGNSA. The CDR3 has 15 amino acids. CDR3 residues: CASSQDGTWNQPQHF. The CDR3 nucleotides read TGTGCCAGCAGTCAAGACGGGACTTGGAATCAGCCCCAGCATTTT. The full variable domain, rest sourced from reference TRBV7-2 and TRBJ1-5, is GAGVSQSPSNKVTEKGKDVELRCDPISGHTALYWYRQSLGQGLEFLIYFQGNSAPDKSGLPSDRFSAERTGGSVSTLTIQRTQQEDSAVYLCASSQDGTWNQPQHFGDGTRLSIL.

This clonotype was recorded many times. This chain connects TRBV28 to TRBJ2-3; 13 positions match TRBD2. The CDR3 is made up of 19 amino acids. The germline V gene has CDR1 MDHEN and CDR2 SYDVKM. J lost 4 bases, V lost 5 bases, and 15 bases had no gene match. The CDR3 nucleotides read TGTGCCAGCAGTCCCATGACTAGCGGGGGGCCCGGCCCGGCAGATACGCAGTATTTT. It codes for CASSPMTSGGPGPADTQYF.

This clonotype was observed a few times. The chain has TRBV4-1 and TRBJ1-1; 7 positions agree with TRBD1. CDR1 and CDR2 (germline): MGHRA, YSYEKL. The ends lost 3 bases at V and 4 bases at J; junction bases unmatched: 2. This CDR3 spans 13 amino acids. CDR3: CASSHHRGTEAFF. The CDR3 bases are TGCGCCAGCAGCCACCACAGGGGCACTGAAGCTTTCTTT.

The J gene is TRBJ2-1, the V gene TRBV15; 7 bases are shared with TRBD1. This CDR3 is built from 14 residues. Trimming removed 7 bases from V and 0 bases from J; junction bases left unmatched: 3. Germline-derived CDR1 and CDR2 are LNHNV and YYDKDF (reference sequence). CDR3 nucleotide sequence: TGTGCCACCACGGGACAGAGCTCCTACAATGAGCAGTTCTTC. It encodes CATTGQSSYNEQFF.

At least ten counts were recorded for this clonotype. The chain carries TRBV6-2 or TRBV6-3 and TRBJ2-5; 12 positions agree with TRBD2. The CDR3 has 18 amino acids. The V segment lost 2 bases and the J segment 4 bases; nucleotides outside the gene matches: 11. Germline CDR1 MNHEY, CDR2 SVGEGT. CDR3 DNA: TGTGCCAGCAGTTACCGTATACTAGCGGGGGGCAGAAGAGAGACCCAGTACTTC. Translation: CASSYRILAGGRRETQYF.

This clonotype was seen more than once but under ten times. The chain joins TRBV20-1 to TRBJ1-4, with D possibly being TRBD1 (6 bases). Germline V gives CDR1 DFQATT, CDR2 SNEGSKA (reference sequence). The CDR3 is 14 amino acids. V was cut by 6 bases and J by 7 bases, with 18 bases left in between. The CDR3 coding sequence is TGCAGTGCAGGAACGGGACAAGGGTTTGAAAAACTGTTTTTT. Translating it yields CSAGTGQGFEKLFF.

In this sample, this clonotype turned up many times. The gene calls are TRBV7-9 and TRBJ2-7, with D possibly TRBD1 on 6 matching bases. Germline V lookup: CDR1 SEHNR, CDR2 FQNEAQ (reference sequence). The CDR3 is made up of 13 amino acids. Trimming removed 6 bases from V and 3 bases from J, with 12 bases in between. The CDR3 loop is CASSWDTVYEQYF. The CDR3 nucleotides are TGTGCCAGCAGTTGGGACACCGTCTACGAGCAGTACTTC.

This clonotype was counted ten times or more. The J gene is TRBJ2-7, the V gene TRBV6-2 or TRBV6-3; TRBD2 matches 12 bases. The CDR3 has 15 residues. The germline V gene encodes CDR1 MNHEY and CDR2 SVGEGT. The V gene end was trimmed by 6 bases and the J gene end by 5 bases; junction bases not matched to a gene: 8. The CDR3 DNA follows: TGTGCCAGCAGGCAACAGACTAGCGGGGGCGACGAGCAGTACTTC. Its protein product is CASRQQTSGGDEQYF.

At least ten counts were recorded for this clonotype. The germline gene is not matched at one end of the junction; a read error may be the cause. V is TRBV5-4 and J is TRBJ1-2, with D unresolved. The CDR3 length is 14 residues. In germline, CDR1 is SGHNT, CDR2 YYREEE (reference sequence). The CDR3 loop reads CASRLGRVDYGYTF. CDR3 DNA sequence: TGTGCCAGCAGGTTGGGTAGGGTCGACTATGGCTACACCTTC.